This T cell receptor beta chain came from a study of shared clonotypes between healthy human individuals. Division of CD4+ cells produced a CD45RA+ naive subset and a CD45RA-negative memory subset. This CDR3 contains 14 residues. CDR1 is SGHRS and CDR2 is YFSETQ in the germline V gene. V was trimmed by 0 bases and J by 4 bases, leaving 10 bases between them. Study-level points and caveats: Generally, estimated richness proved larger in naive subsets than it did in memory subsets.

Measured with immunoSEQ multiplex PCR; TCRdb has only the in-frame clones, and not every one. The table includes some 630,000 clones, less than 80% detected once. As concerns this clone: Its target is not known.

What was sequenced was memory CD4+ T cells sorted from blood. Subset of the sample: CD45RA-negative fraction. The receptor was isolated from a woman younger than 45 in good health. The J gene is TRBJ1-1, the V gene TRBV5-1, with D possibly being TRBD1 (6 bases). The CDR3 DNA follows: TGCGCCAGCAGCTTGGCTACAGGGATCACTGAAGCTTTCTTT. It specifies CASSLATGITEAFF.